This T cell receptor beta chain is drawn from a study of human thymus T cells. Broader study findings: Repertoires sampled from thymus and blood appeared biased in V and J gene usage.

Sequencing was performed with immunoSEQ multiplex PCR; in TCRdb, only in-frame clones are kept and a portion is missing. The sample lists more than 70,000 clones, nearly 98% seen once, with roughly 0.03% in the top ten. Resections obtained during corrective heart surgery supplied the thymus tissue. On this clone itself: Its antigen remains unidentified.

This CDR3 is 17 amino acids long. With V trimmed by 0 bases and J by 4 bases, 9 bases remained unmatched. Looked up from germline, CDR1 is MNHNS and CDR2 is SASEGT. Input material: thymus tissue. This clonotype was sampled from a boy younger than two with a congenital heart defect but otherwise immunologically healthy. The gene calls are TRBV6-1 and TRBJ1-5, with TRBD1 matching over 7 bases. As DNA, the CDR3 is TGTGCCAGCAGTGAAGCGATATACAGGGGCCCGAATCAGCCCCAGCATTTT. Translating gives CASSEAIYRGPNQPQHF.